This T cell receptor beta chain appears in the sequencing data of a study of molecular identifiers for immune sequencing clone quantification. CDR3 length: 14 residues. CDR1 MNHEY and CDR2 SVGAGI come from the germline V gene. V was pared by 6 bases and J by 2 bases, with 7 bases of the junction left unmatched. TCR libraries were built in bulk with a published protocol and specific TCR primers. Via MiXCR, TCRdb re-called the PCR reads, giving one row per CDR3 protein. The sample records more than 550,000 distinct CDR3 sequences, around 25% being singletons. Sequenced material: naive CD8+ T cells from blood, with Jurkat cell RNA spiked in. This sample's subset: FACS-sorted CD8+CD4-CCR7+CD45RA+ naive T cells. The gene calls are TRBV6-5 and TRBJ2-7; 7 nucleotides agree with TRBD2. This TCR was sampled from a human donor in good health. Some libraries in this study had Jurkat cell RNA spiked in. CDR3 sequence: CASSQRLAPYEQYF. DNA for the CDR3: TGTGCCAGCAGCCAGAGACTAGCCCCCTACGAGCAGTACTTC.